What follows are 12 T cell receptor beta chains derived from one specimen sequenced in a study of CD8 T cells in ankylosing spondylitis. Using its own MiXCR run on the 5' RACE reads, TCRdb lists one record per CDR3 protein. The sample yields about 140,000 distinct CDR3 sequences, roughly 7.7% seen once. Sequencing input: synovial fluid, either unsorted or a sorted T cell fraction (not recorded which). Receptors were obtained from a male donor with ankylosing spondylitis.

This clonotype was counted many times. The V call is TRBV29-1, the J call TRBJ2-1; 11 bases are a match to TRBD2. The CDR3 is 14 residues long. The germline CDR1 and CDR2 sequences are SQVTM and ANQGSEA. V was clipped by 3 bases and J by 5 bases; unmatched bases: 3. In DNA form, the CDR3 reads TGCAGCGTTGAGGGGACTAGCGGTGACAATGAGCAGTTCTTC. It encodes CSVEGTSGDNEQFF.

This clonotype was seen many times. The V and J genes are TRBV5-1 and TRBJ1-5; the D gene is possibly TRBD1 (5 bases). This CDR3 has 15 residues. Germline V gene lookup returns CDR1 SGHRS and CDR2 YFSETQ. V lost 4 bases and J lost 3, with 14 bases in between. In DNA form, the CDR3 reads TGCGCCAGCAGCACCGCACCAGGGTACAATCAGCCCCAGCATTTT. It codes for CASSTAPGYNQPQHF.

At least ten counts were recorded for this clonotype. CDR3 in DNA: TGCAGCGTATCCGGGACAGGGACTGGGGCCAACGTCCTGACTTTC. It encodes CSVSGTGTGANVLTF. The V gene is TRBV29-1, the J gene TRBJ2-6; 9 bases fit TRBD1. The CDR3 has 15 amino acids. V lost 6 bases, J lost 2 bases, and 5 bases stayed unmatched. Germline lookup yields CDR1 SQVTM and CDR2 ANQGSEA.

Concerning this clonotype itself: At one of its ends the junction is not consistent with the germline gene, which may arise from a read error. The chain recombines TRBV12-3 or TRBV12-4 with TRBJ2-7; tentatively, D is TRBD2 (8 bases). This CDR3 region has 19 residues. The CDR3 sequence is CTSSFVDRVSGGNSYEQYF. CDR3 sequence (DNA): TGTACCAGCAGTTTTGTAGACAGGGTGTCGGGAGGGAACTCCTACGAGCAGTACTTC.

The chain joins TRBV12-3 or TRBV12-4 to TRBJ2-1, with 10 bases lining up with TRBD2. This CDR3 is built from 18 residues. Trimming took 6 bases from V and 3 from J; bases not matched to a gene: 14. The CDR3 here is CASSERGGGGKFYNEQFF. The CDR3 nucleotides read TGTGCCAGCAGCGAGCGGGGGGGCGGTGGTAAGTTCTACAATGAGCAGTTCTTC.

The chain employs TRBV11-2 and TRBJ2-3; 14 bases line up with TRBD2. The J segment lost 6 bases and the V segment lost 5 bases, leaving 13 bases of the junction unmatched. Germline V gene lookup returns CDR1 SGHAT and CDR2 FQNNGV. The CDR3 covers 18 residues. CDR3 nucleotide sequence: TGTGCCAGCAGCCAATCCGTGACTAGCGGGAGGGCGGGGGATACGCAGTATTTT. This codes for CASSQSVTSGRAGDTQYF.

This chain uses TRBV7-2 with TRBJ2-5, with 9 bases matching TRBD2. Trimming removed 2 bases from V and 6 bases from J; junction bases left unmatched: 7. The CDR3 has 15 residues. In germline, CDR1 is SGHTA, CDR2 FQGNSA. The DNA of the CDR3 is TGTGCCAGCAGCTTACTTGCGGGGGGGATCAAGACCCAGTACTTC. Its translation is CASSLLAGGIKTQYF.

In its sample, this clonotype was seen many times. This chain links TRBV28 with TRBJ2-4; D not resolved. V was trimmed by 5 bases and J by 6 bases, leaving 14 bases between them. The CDR3 sequence is 14 residues long. CDR1 is MDHEN, CDR2 SYDVKM, per germline. This CDR3 reads CASSEPPAGNIQYF. DNA of the CDR3: TGTGCCAGCAGTGAACCCCCAGCAGGAAACATTCAGTACTTC. Looking up the rest from reference TRBV28 and TRBJ2-4 gives the full variable domain: DVKVTQSSRYLVKRTGEKVFLECVQDMDHENMFWYRQDPGLGLRLIYFSYDVKMKEKGDIPEGYSVSREKKERFSLILESASTNQTSMYLCASSEPPAGNIQYFGAGTRLSVL.

This clonotype was seen at least ten times. This rearrangement joins TRBV4-1 to TRBJ2-6; D gene uncertain. The CDR3 has 18 residues. In germline, CDR1 is MGHRA, CDR2 YSYEKL. The ends were cut back, 0 bases at V and 2 bases at J, with 14 bases in the middle. As DNA, the CDR3 is TGCGCCAGCAGCCAAGAAACGACCAGATCTGCTGGGGCCAACGTCCTGACTTTC. This gives the protein CASSQETTRSAGANVLTF.

The chain carries TRBV25-1 and TRBJ1-2; D unclear. This CDR3 is 13 amino acids long. The germline V gene encodes CDR1 MGHDK and CDR2 SYGVNS. Trimming left V 3 bases short and J 4 bases short, with 9 bases between. DNA for the CDR3: TGTGCCAGCAGTGACCCCGTCGGCTATGGCTACACCTTC. This encodes CASSDPVGYGYTF.

This clonotype has a count of ten or more. The chain combines TRBV7-2 with TRBJ1-2; D ambiguous. V dropped 1 base and J dropped 4 bases, with 7 bases sitting between them. From germline, CDR1 is SGHTA and CDR2 FQGNSA. This CDR3 comprises 13 residues. Written as DNA, the CDR3 is TGTGCCAGCAGCTTAGTGGCCAGCTATGGCTACACCTTC. It specifies CASSLVASYGYTF.

The chain combines TRBV20-1 with TRBJ1-2, with TRBD1 matching over 7 bases. Losses at the gene ends were 5 bases for V and 8 bases for J; bases not matched to a gene: 11. Looked up from germline, CDR1 is DFQATT and CDR2 is SNEGSKA (reference sequence). The CDR3 covers 13 residues. CDR3: CSAVPTGTYGYTF. The CDR3 coding sequence is TGCAGTGCTGTACCGACAGGGACCTACGGCTACACCTTC.